The rows below give T cell receptor beta chains drawn from one sample of a study of tumor-infiltrating lymphocytes in primary liver carcinoma. TCRdb re-analysed the multiplex PCR reads in MiXCR, keeping a single row per CDR3 protein. This table holds 40,000 to 55,000 distinct CDR3 sequences, less than 75% found once. The sequenced sample consisted of liver tumor tissue from sampling region 5. Receptors were obtained from a man between 40 and 49 years old with primary liver carcinoma and hepatitis B virus infection. Both conserved end residues are part of each CDR3. The order of the fields is J gene, D gene, V gene, clone size, CDR3 DNA, CDR3 protein. The D gene is left open where the match is weak. Clone sizes are given selectively: once, few, many, or a class where the clone is expanded.

TRBJ2-2	TRBD2	TRBV11-2	NA	TGTGCCAGCAGCTACGGGGAGGGGAAAGTCGGGGAGCTGTTTTTT	CASSYGEGKVGELFF
TRBJ2-3	NA	TRBV7-9	many	TGTGCCAGCAGCTTGAGCCAGGCCCCAGATACGCAGTATTTT	CASSLSQAPDTQYF
TRBJ2-7	NA	TRBV11-2	NA	TGTGCCAACAACTTAAGTGAGCTGGCGTCGCAGTACTTC	CANNLSELASQYF
TRBJ2-5	NA	TRBV7-9	once	TGTGCCAGCAGTTCCCGGGATAGCGGCATGGAGGAGACCCAGTACTTC	CASSSRDSGMEETQYF
TRBJ2-5	TRBD2	TRBV28	NA	TGCGCCAGCAAAAGGCTAGCGGGATCACATGAGACCCAGTACTTC	CASKRLAGSHETQYF
TRBJ2-2	NA	TRBV30	NA	TGTGCCTGGAGTGTTCAGAGGAGCATCGGGGAGCTGTTTTTT	CAWSVQRSIGELFF
TRBJ2-3	NA	TRBV6-5	NA	TGTGCCATCAGTTACAAGGATTTAAAAGATACGCAGTATTTT	CAISYKDLKDTQYF
TRBJ2-7	NA	TRBV6-1	many	TGTGCCAGCAAGGGCGCGGGATTACCCTACGAGCAGTACTTC	CASKGAGLPYEQYF
TRBJ1-6	NA	TRBV7-3	NA	TGTGCCAGCAGCCTAACGCCGGGCGACAATTCACCCCTCCTCTTT	CASSLTPGDNSPLLF
TRBJ2-7	TRBD1	TRBV29-1	NA	TGCAGCGTCCTGACAGGGGCCGGATACGTGCAGTACTTC	CSVLTGAGYVQYF
TRBJ2-1	NA	TRBV29-1	many	TGCAGCGTTGGGGCAGGGACGGCCTACAATGAGCAGTTCTTC	CSVGAGTAYNEQFF
TRBJ2-7	TRBD1	TRBV6-5	large	TGTGCCAGCAGCCGGGACAGGGGCTACGAGCAGTACTTC	CASSRDRGYEQYF
TRBJ2-3	NA	TRBV28	NA	TGTGCCAGCAATTTATCGGGGGCTGACACAGATACGCAGTATTTT	CASNLSGADTDTQYF
TRBJ2-2	NA	TRBV14	NA	TGTGCCAACAGCCAATCGAGGGCGACCAACACCGAGGAGCTGTTTTTT	CANSQSRATNTEELFF
TRBJ2-1	TRBD2	TRBV4-1	NA	TGCGCCAGCGACCAGGTAGCGGGAATATCCTACAATGAGCAGTTCTTC	CASDQVAGISYNEQFF
TRBJ2-1	TRBD2	TRBV11-1	NA	TGTGCCAGCAGCCTGGGACTATCGGGAAAAGTTGACAATGAGCAATTCTTC	CASSLGLSGKVDNEQFF
TRBJ2-5	TRBD1	TRBV5-1	NA	TGCGCCAGTAGCTTGTCGCCACAGGGGTTCGAGGCCCAGTACTTC	CASSLSPQGFEAQYF
TRBJ2-1	NA	TRBV20-1	few	TGCAGTGCTAGAGATCCGGGGGTCTCCTACAATGAGCAGTTCTTC	CSARDPGVSYNEQFF
TRBJ1-3	NA	TRBV18	NA	TGTGCCAGCTCACCACAGGGTGGAAACACCATATATTTT	CASSPQGGNTIYF
TRBJ2-3	NA	TRBV6-2/TRBV6-3	NA	TGTGCCAGTGGTGAGACAGCCTCCACAGATAAGCAGTATTTT	CASGETASTDKQYF